The rows below give T cell receptor beta chains drawn from one sample of a study of post-analysis software for immune sequencing data. MiXCR, run by TCRdb on the PCR reads, gives a single entry per CDR3 protein. The table shows hundreds of thousands of distinct CDR3 sequences, with 55% to 70% occurring only once. The sequencing input was blood. The source is a girl aged 2-10 years with multiple sclerosis. Each CDR3 is given with its conserved first and last residue. The size of a clone is reported for some rows only, either as once, few or many, or as a class for expanded clones.

>16|TRBV30|TRBJ1-6|-
CAWRQGWESYNSPLHF
>14|TRBV7-2|TRBJ1-1|few
CASSPMTLNTEAFF
>15|TRBV27|TRBJ1-2|-
CASSLVGGGNYGYTF
>14|TRBV20-1|TRBJ2-1|-
CSARPSGRAGEQFF
>15|TRBV29-1|TRBJ2-1|-
CSVEGAQVTHNEQFF
>16|TRBV7-7|TRBJ2-5|once
CASRRGQGGVLETQYF
>13|TRBV5-6|TRBJ2-7|-
CARGFEGSYEQYF
>16|TRBV7-2|TRBJ2-4|-
CASSLAGVAGGNIQYF
>13|TRBV29-1|TRBJ2-7|-
CSVDGTGDREQYF
>11|TRBV29-1|TRBJ2-1|-
CSVDRGKEQFF
>13|TRBV2|TRBJ2-7|-
CASSVYSSYEQYF
>21|TRBV20-1|TRBJ2-3|-
CSARDRYGSDKQVVYTDTQYF
>17|TRBV5-1|TRBJ1-1|-
CASSLESPGQGNTEAFF
>17|TRBV27|TRBJ2-1|few
CASSLKPGLAGDNEQFF
>15|TRBV20-1|TRBJ2-1|-
CSAITSGRVYNEQFF
>12|TRBV6-6|TRBJ2-7|-
CASSNFRQVWYF
>12|TRBV20-1|TRBJ2-7|-
CSARDMHYEQYF
>16|TRBV6-2/TRBV6-3|TRBJ2-7|-
CASSGTSGPFGGEQYF
>13|TRBV6-5|TRBJ1-2|-
CASRVGQGNSYTF
>18|TRBV6-2/TRBV6-3|TRBJ2-3|-
CASSRRSTPSGSTDTQYF
>13|TRBV18|TRBJ2-5|-
CASSLSGSETQYF
>12|TRBV29-1|TRBJ1-2|few
CSVANDYYGYTF
>16|TRBV12-3/TRBV12-4|TRBJ1-1|-
CASTADRGKVNTEAFF
>15|TRBV14|TRBJ2-1|-
CASSHLGQGRNEQFF
>16|TRBV5-5|TRBJ1-6|-
CASSLAPERANSPLHF
>15|TRBV4-2|TRBJ2-1|-
CASSLGLEGNNEQFF
>13|TRBV12-3/TRBV12-4|TRBJ2-7|few
CASSLLTNYEQYF
>20|TRBV5-1|TRBJ2-4|-
CASSLGLGTSGKGTKNIQYF
>11|TRBV6-2/TRBV6-3|TRBJ2-1|few
CASSYSFRQFF
>14|TRBV7-2|TRBJ1-2|-
CASTLQGTPYGYTF
>12|TRBV11-2|TRBJ2-1|-
CASTLAGHEQFF
>18|TRBV4-3|TRBJ2-3|-
CASSQDRYAGLAADTQYF
>14|TRBV12-5|TRBJ2-3|-
CASGLGGIGDTQYF
>15|TRBV19|TRBJ2-5|-
CASSMSLAGVNEQYF
>14|TRBV7-2|TRBJ2-3|-
CASSSRTGIDTQYF
>13|TRBV20-1|TRBJ2-5|-
CSARGVGGETQYF
>14|TRBV7-9|TRBJ2-5|-
CASSLELVQETQYF